This T cell receptor (beta chain) is from a study of blood T cell repertoires in COVID-19. About the study: The study drew acute and convalescent COVID-19 samples from the United States, Italy and Spain.

This table comes from immunoSEQ multiplex PCR, and its TCRdb copy is limited to in-frame clones, with some not included. Among approximately 310,000 clones listed, about 85% were seen once. In germline, CDR1 is MNHEY, CDR2 SMNVEV (reference sequence). Trimming took 5 bases from V and 3 from J, leaving 14 bases between them. CDR3 size: 14 residues. The sequence came from a young woman who had been exposed to COVID-19. V usage is TRBV27 and J usage is TRBJ2-7; TRBD1 might be the D (6 bases). Material for sequencing was PBMCs or T cells enriched from blood (not recorded which). DNA of the CDR3: TGTGCCAGCAGTACCATACGGGACATCTACGAGCAGTACTTC. This sequence encodes CASSTIRDIYEQYF.